A selection of T cell receptor beta chains follows, all from one sample in a study of T cell responses to AZD1222 COVID-19 vaccine. The assay was immunoSEQ multiplex PCR, and TCRdb's table has in-frame clones only and misses some. The sample yields 90,000 to 120,000 clones, around nine tenths seen once. The specimen was peripheral blood, collected 28 days after the second AZD1222 dose. The source is an adult who received the AZD1222 COVID-19 vaccine. CDR3s include the opening cysteine and the closing phenylalanine or tryptophan. Fields, in order: D gene, V gene, J gene, clone size, CDR3 protein, CDR3 DNA. A D gene is named only where the DNA matches it firmly. A clone size is listed for some rows: how often the clone was seen (once, few, many), or a class if it is expanded.

.	TRBV29-1	TRBJ1-3	.	CSVEDHRSHSGNTIYF	TGCAGCGTTGAAGATCACAGGTCTCACTCTGGAAACACCATATATTTT
.	TRBV5-1	TRBJ1-1	.	CASSTTEYNTEAFF	TGCGCCAGCAGCACGACCGAGTATAACACTGAAGCTTTCTTT
.	TRBV5-1	TRBJ2-7	.	CASSSLQGVASEQYF	TGCGCCAGCAGCTCCCTACAGGGAGTCGCGAGCGAGCAGTACTTC
.	TRBV10-2	TRBJ1-2	few	CASSDRPGLDYGYTF	TGCGCCAGCAGTGACAGGCCGGGCTTAGACTATGGCTACACCTTC
TRBD1	TRBV6-5	TRBJ1-6	.	CAGLRDSSYNSPLHF	TGTGCCGGTTTAAGGGACAGCTCCTATAATTCACCCCTCCACTTT
TRBD2	TRBV6-5	TRBJ2-7	.	CASKLSGVSSYEQYF	TGTGCCAGCAAACTTAGCGGGGTTAGCTCCTACGAGCAGTACTTC
.	TRBV5-1	TRBJ1-3	.	CASSPGPGTVSGNTIYF	TGCGCCAGCAGCCCCGGGCCCGGGACGGTCTCTGGAAACACCATATATTTT
.	TRBV5-6	TRBJ2-7	.	CASSLVGSSSYEQYF	TGTGCCAGCAGCTTGGTAGGCAGCTCCTCCTACGAGCAGTACTTC
.	TRBV29-1	TRBJ1-2	.	CSVLAGLDNYGYTF	TGCAGCGTTCTCGCAGGGTTAGATAACTATGGCTACACCTTC
.	TRBV2	TRBJ2-3	.	CASSAGPEATDTQYF	TGTGCCAGCTCCGCTGGGCCGGAGGCCACAGATACGCAGTATTTT
TRBD2	TRBV4-1	TRBJ2-7	.	CASSPGLAGEAYEQYF	TGCGCCAGCAGCCCGGGACTAGCGGGGGAGGCCTACGAGCAGTACTTC
.	TRBV5-1	TRBJ1-2	.	CASSFSGDMYGYTF	TGCGCCAGCAGCTTCTCAGGGGATATGTATGGCTACACCTTC
TRBD1	TRBV28	TRBJ1-6	.	CASSPYRGGGRNSPLHF	TGTGCCAGCAGTCCCTACCGAGGGGGCGGTCGTAATTCACCCCTCCACTTT
.	TRBV12-3/TRBV12-4	TRBJ2-3	once	CASSAPDTQYF	TGTGCCAGCAGTGCGCCAGATACGCAGTATTTT
TRBD2	TRBV6-5	TRBJ2-1	.	CASMASGGQFF	TGTGCCAGCATGGCTAGCGGGGGGCAGTTCTTC
TRBD1	TRBV24-1	TRBJ1-2	.	CATSDSRDSPANYGYTF	TGTGCCACCAGTGATTCCCGGGACAGCCCCGCTAACTATGGCTACACCTTC
.	TRBV28	TRBJ1-4	once	CASNPGGRDEKLFF	TGTGCCAGCAACCCCGGGGGGCGCGATGAAAAACTGTTTTTT
.	TRBV10-1	TRBJ2-7	.	CASIPGRIHEQYF	TGCGCCAGCATTCCGGGGCGGATACATGAGCAGTACTTC
TRBD2	TRBV10-3	TRBJ2-1	.	CAISPLPWERGIPDEQFF	TGTGCCATCAGTCCTCTCCCTTGGGAGCGGGGGATCCCCGATGAGCAGTTCTTC
.	TRBV4-3	TRBJ2-3	once	CASSQDSAEDTQYF	TGCGCCAGCAGCCAAGATTCGGCGGAGGATACGCAGTATTTT
TRBD1	TRBV7-6	TRBJ1-5	once	CASSASPGGGNQPQHF	TGTGCCAGCAGCGCGAGCCCAGGGGGCGGCAATCAGCCCCAGCATTTT
.	TRBV28	TRBJ1-2	.	CASSQAAAYYGYTF	TGTGCCAGCAGTCAAGCCGCAGCTTACTATGGCTACACCTTC
TRBD1	TRBV5-6	TRBJ2-3	.	CASSLAGGSRTDTQYF	TGTGCCAGCAGCTTGGCAGGGGGTAGTCGCACAGATACGCAGTATTTT
TRBD1	TRBV12-5	TRBJ1-1	.	CASGLNGYRGEAFF	TGTGCTAGTGGTTTGAACGGATACAGGGGCGAAGCTTTCTTT
TRBD2	TRBV15	TRBJ2-1	few	CATSREGLALYNEQFF	TGTGCCACCAGCAGGGAGGGACTAGCCCTCTACAATGAGCAGTTCTTC
.	TRBV11-2	TRBJ2-1	once	CASSDWGAYNEQFF	TGTGCCAGCAGCGACTGGGGGGCCTACAATGAGCAGTTCTTC
.	TRBV29-1	TRBJ1-5	.	CSVGGQSPSNQPQHF	TGCAGCGTTGGAGGACAGAGTCCTAGCAATCAGCCCCAGCATTTT
.	TRBV5-8	TRBJ1-1	.	CASSSGQININTEAFF	TGTGCCAGCAGCTCCGGACAGATCAACATTAACACTGAAGCTTTCTTT
TRBD2	TRBV2	TRBJ2-7	.	CASTREAGTSYEQYF	TGTGCCAGCACGAGGGAAGCGGGGACCTCCTACGAGCAGTACTTC
.	TRBV12-3/TRBV12-4	TRBJ1-1	.	CASTGRVNTEAFF	TGTGCCAGCACTGGGAGGGTGAACACTGAAGCTTTCTTT
.	TRBV3-1/TRBV3-2	TRBJ2-1	.	CASSPFGPLGGNEQFF	TGTGCCAGCAGCCCCTTCGGGCCACTGGGGGGCAATGAGCAGTTCTTC
.	TRBV4-3	TRBJ2-1	few	CASSQSRRTLGGHEQFF	TGCGCCAGCAGCCAGTCCCGGAGGACACTGGGGGGCCATGAGCAGTTCTTC
TRBD2	TRBV12-5	TRBJ2-2	.	CASGLVPTSGRNSGELFF	TGTGCTAGTGGTTTGGTACCGACTAGCGGGAGGAACAGCGGGGAGCTGTTTTTT
.	TRBV7-8	TRBJ1-2	.	CASSHGRKNYGYTF	TGTGCCAGCAGCCATGGAAGGAAGAACTATGGCTACACCTTC
TRBD1	TRBV9	TRBJ2-3	.	CASSVGGQGITDTQYF	TGTGCCAGCAGCGTAGGCGGACAGGGGATTACAGATACGCAGTATTTT
.	TRBV27	TRBJ2-7	.	CASSLGGMTYEQYF	TGTGCCAGCAGTTTAGGGGGGATGACCTACGAGCAGTACTTC
.	TRBV5-8	TRBJ2-2	few	CASSLAQLLTGELFF	TGTGCCAGCAGCTTGGCCCAGCTCCTGACCGGGGAGCTGTTTTTT
.	TRBV5-1	TRBJ1-1	.	CASSLEPGGLTEAFF	TGCGCCAGCAGCTTGGAGCCCGGGGGGCTAACTGAAGCTTTCTTT
.	TRBV27	TRBJ2-7	.	CASCEVGGLYYEQYF	TGTGCCAGCTGCGAGGTGGGGGGCCTCTACTACGAGCAGTACTTC
.	TRBV5-6	TRBJ1-2	once	CASSFRARYGYTF	TGTGCCAGCAGCTTCCGGGCACGCTATGGCTACACCTTC
.	TRBV7-2	TRBJ2-7	.	CASSVHAGVGYEQYF	TGTGCCAGCAGCGTTCATGCAGGGGTAGGCTACGAGCAGTACTTC
.	TRBV11-2	TRBJ2-7	few	CASSPGGPLEQYF	TGTGCCAGCAGCCCCGGCGGACCCTTGGAGCAGTACTTC
.	TRBV27	TRBJ2-1	.	CASSLGPATRDYNEQFF	TGTGCCAGCAGTTTAGGCCCGGCGACTAGAGACTACAATGAGCAGTTCTTC